This TCR beta chain was captured in a study of blood T cell repertoires in COVID-19. Authors' data handling: It was from reference gene primer amplification that nucleated cell counts were estimated. Some clones are missing from TCRdb's copy, which holds only in-frame ones; the method was immunoSEQ multiplex PCR. Clone size and the V and J calls come from that table; the DNA yielded D and trimming. The repertoire consists of approximately 240,000 clones, with about 83% occurring once and the leading ten covering roughly 4%. From germline, CDR1 is SGHRS and CDR2 YFSETQ. V dropped 2 bases and J dropped 4; count of bases not matched to a gene: 6. The CDR3 loop spans 15 amino acids.

The sequence was obtained from a middle-aged man with acute or convalescent COVID-19. Sequencing used peripheral blood. J is TRBJ2-7 and V is TRBV5-1, with 10 bases aligning to TRBD1. Here the CDR3 reads CASSLGDRGGYEQYF. CDR3 DNA sequence: TGCGCCAGCAGCTTAGGGGACAGGGGTGGATACGAGCAGTACTTC.